This T cell receptor (beta chain) was recorded in a study of T cell responses to AZD1222 COVID-19 vaccine. Study-level background: Second-dose intervals near 4 or 12 weeks were combined. Study results and caveats: Unmutated variant regions reportedly attract nearly half of all spike-specific TCRs. Across spike, vaccine-associated CD4 TCRs were found, dominant at 160-218 and 743-854. Clonal diversity was possibly underestimated; the donors were predominantly white British and more often female.

Clones were read by immunoSEQ multiplex PCR, and TCRdb kept only the in-frame ones, dropping some. Of roughly 120,000 clones listed, 92% are singletons. Comment on this clone: The antigen remains undetermined.

Specimen: peripheral blood, collected on day 0 of AZD1222 vaccination. The TCR comes from an adult in good health.

In DNA, the CDR3 is TGTGCCAGCAGTTTAACGCGCGGTACCACTGAAGCTTTCTTT. Its protein is CASSLTRGTTEAFF. The V and J genes are TRBV27 and TRBJ1-1, with D unclear. Germline CDR1 and CDR2: MNHEY and SMNVEV (reference sequence). The CDR3 runs 14 residues. Trimming pared 2 bases from V and 4 bases from J, leaving 11 bases between.